Listed below are T cell receptor beta chains from one sample, sequenced in a study of T cells in Graves' hyperthyroidism and ophthalmopathy. TCRdb processed the multiplex PCR reads anew with MiXCR; each CDR3 protein has one entry. The repertoire includes hundreds of thousands of distinct CDR3 sequences, roughly 14% of them detected once, and 12% sits in the top ten. Sequencing was performed on blood. The origin of the receptors is a woman in her forties or fifties with Graves' ophthalmopathy. CDR3s include the opening cysteine and the closing phenylalanine or tryptophan. Each record gives: V gene, J gene, clone size, D gene, CDR3 protein, CDR3 DNA. A D gene is named only where the DNA matches it firmly. Not all rows give a size; the values are once, few, many and, for expanded clones, a class.

V: TRBV29-1; J: TRBJ2-1; size: .; D: .; CDR3: CSVEDRNRVGEQFF; DNA: TGCAGCGTTGAAGACAGAAACAGGGTTGGGGAGCAGTTCTTC
V: TRBV11-2; J: TRBJ1-1; size: many; D: .; CDR3: CASSLNGVTNRGTEAFF; DNA: TGTGCCAGCAGCTTAAATGGAGTAACAAATCGGGGCACTGAAGCTTTCTTT
V: TRBV7-9; J: TRBJ1-2; size: few; D: .; CDR3: CASSSDPPSF; DNA: TGTGCCAGCAGCTCCGACCCCCCCTCCTTC
V: TRBV7-8; J: TRBJ1-5; size: many; D: .; CDR3: CASSLDSSVQPQHF; DNA: TGTGCCAGCAGCTTAGACTCGTCGGTCCAGCCCCAGCATTTT
V: TRBV4-3; J: TRBJ2-1; size: few; D: .; CDR3: CASSQDWTRKLLNEQFF; DNA: TGCGCCAGCAGCCAAGACTGGACTCGAAAGTTGCTCAATGAGCAGTTCTTC
V: TRBV19; J: TRBJ1-1; size: many; D: .; CDR3: CASSMSGSMNTEAFF; DNA: TGTGCCAGTAGTATGTCAGGGTCTATGAACACTGAAGCTTTCTTT
V: TRBV2; J: TRBJ1-5; size: .; D: .; CDR3: CASTREGGVNQPQHF; DNA: TGTGCCAGCACTAGAGAAGGGGGGGTCAATCAGCCCCAGCATTTT
V: TRBV12-3/TRBV12-4; J: TRBJ2-7; size: many; D: TRBD1; CDR3: CASSLIGTGIYEQYF; DNA: TGTGCCAGCAGTTTAATTGGGACAGGGATTTACGAGCAGTACTTC
V: TRBV11-3; J: TRBJ2-1; size: many; D: .; CDR3: CASSLDSRTIVNNEQFF; DNA: TGTGCCAGCAGCTTAGATTCCCGGACCATTGTTAACAATGAGCAGTTCTTC
V: TRBV27; J: TRBJ1-1; size: many; D: .; CDR3: CASSLRQDLNTEAFF; DNA: TGTGCCAGCAGTTTGAGACAGGACCTGAACACTGAAGCTTTCTTT
V: TRBV11-3; J: TRBJ2-1; size: many; D: TRBD1; CDR3: CASSSRTGFWNEQFF; DNA: TGTGCCAGCAGCTCTCGGACAGGGTTCTGGAATGAGCAGTTCTTC
V: TRBV2; J: TRBJ2-5; size: many; D: TRBD1; CDR3: CASFRDRQETQYF; DNA: TGTGCCAGCTTCCGGGACAGACAAGAGACCCAGTACTTC
V: TRBV7-2; J: TRBJ2-5; size: many; D: .; CDR3: CASSHRNLQETQYF; DNA: TGTGCCAGCAGCCACCGAAACCTCCAAGAGACCCAGTACTTC
V: TRBV6-2/TRBV6-3; J: TRBJ2-7; size: many; D: .; CDR3: CASSLDGGTEQYF; DNA: TGTGCCAGCAGTTTAGATGGCGGGACCGAGCAGTACTTC
V: TRBV5-1; J: TRBJ2-3; size: few; D: .; CDR3: CASGERADTQYF; DNA: TGCGCCAGCGGGGAGAGGGCAGATACGCAGTATTTT
V: TRBV4-3; J: TRBJ2-2; size: few; D: .; CDR3: CASSQATGMPSLDTGELFF; DNA: TGCGCCAGCAGCCAAGCTACAGGGATGCCATCTCTGGACACCGGGGAGCTGTTTTTT
V: TRBV7-2; J: TRBJ1-1; size: many; D: .; CDR3: CASSLDPRNTEAFF; DNA: TGTGCCAGCAGCTTAGATCCTAGGAACACTGAAGCTTTCTTT
V: TRBV18; J: TRBJ2-2; size: few; D: .; CDR3: CASSLSQGGNTGELFF; DNA: TGTGCCAGCTCACTCAGTCAGGGAGGAAACACCGGGGAGCTGTTTTTT
V: TRBV3-1; J: TRBJ2-2; size: many; D: .; CDR3: CASSQGFRQSNTGELFF; DNA: TGTGCCAGCAGCCAAGGCTTCCGACAGAGTAACACCGGGGAGCTGTTTTTT
V: TRBV5-1; J: TRBJ1-2; size: .; D: .; CDR3: CASSVQQFSYGYTF; DNA: TGCGCCAGCAGCGTTCAACAGTTCTCCTATGGCTACACCTTC
V: TRBV20-1; J: TRBJ2-3; size: many; D: TRBD1; CDR3: CSARVLTGGTDTQYF; DNA: TGCAGTGCTAGAGTCCTAACAGGGGGTACAGATACGCAGTATTTT
V: TRBV15; J: TRBJ1-5; size: .; D: TRBD1; CDR3: CATSRRTGFQPQHF; DNA: TGTGCCACCAGCAGAAGGACAGGTTTTCAGCCCCAGCATTTT
V: TRBV11-2; J: TRBJ2-3; size: many; D: .; CDR3: CASSLDPGTDTQYF; DNA: TGTGCCAGCAGCTTAGATCCCGGGACAGATACGCAGTATTTT
V: TRBV29-1; J: TRBJ2-4; size: few; D: .; CDR3: CSVELGGIQYF; DNA: TGCAGCGTTGAACTGGGAGGCATTCAGTACTTC
V: TRBV7-3; J: TRBJ2-1; size: many; D: TRBD2; CDR3: CASSFSSGRAGEQFF; DNA: TGTGCCAGCAGCTTTTCTAGCGGGAGGGCCGGGGAGCAGTTCTTC
V: TRBV5-1; J: TRBJ2-1; size: many; D: .; CDR3: CASSLSPGDYNEQFF; DNA: TGCGCCAGCAGCTTGTCTCCAGGTGACTACAATGAGCAGTTCTTC
V: TRBV27; J: TRBJ1-3; size: many; D: .; CDR3: CASSIRLGGNTIYF; DNA: TGTGCCAGCAGTATACGACTAGGGGGAAACACCATATATTTT
V: TRBV9; J: TRBJ1-6; size: .; D: TRBD1; CDR3: CASSVGQSALNSPLHF; DNA: TGTGCCAGCAGCGTGGGACAGTCAGCTCTTAATTCACCCCTCCACTTT
V: TRBV27; J: TRBJ1-4; size: .; D: .; CDR3: CASSWRVGATNEKLFF; DNA: TGTGCCAGCAGCTGGAGGGTCGGCGCAACTAATGAAAAACTGTTTTTT
V: TRBV4-2; J: TRBJ2-1; size: few; D: .; CDR3: CASRMSGGGPYNEQFF; DNA: TGTGCCAGCAGGATGTCAGGGGGAGGGCCGTACAATGAGCAGTTCTTC
V: TRBV3-1; J: TRBJ2-3; size: .; D: TRBD2; CDR3: CASSQRLAGGPRAQYF; DNA: TGTGCCAGCAGCCAAAGACTAGCGGGAGGGCCCCGGGCGCAGTATTTT
V: TRBV2; J: TRBJ1-4; size: few; D: .; CDR3: CASSVYRADEKLFF; DNA: TGTGCCAGCAGTGTTTATAGGGCGGATGAAAAACTGTTTTTT
V: TRBV20-1; J: TRBJ2-1; size: many; D: .; CDR3: CSAEQGSTYNEQFF; DNA: TGCAGTGCCGAACAGGGTTCCACCTACAATGAGCAGTTCTTC
V: TRBV5-4; J: TRBJ2-3; size: once; D: TRBD2; CDR3: CASSRRTSGRGNTQYF; DNA: TGTGCCAGCAGCCGGAGGACTAGCGGGAGGGGAAATACGCAGTATTTT
V: TRBV4-2; J: TRBJ2-7; size: few; D: .; CDR3: CASSPTLPRDTNSFEQYF; DNA: TGTGCCAGCAGCCCTACCCTCCCTAGGGACACCAACTCCTTCGAGCAGTACTTC
V: TRBV27; J: TRBJ1-5; size: many; D: .; CDR3: CASSPFTLSPDNQPQHF; DNA: TGTGCCAGCAGCCCCTTTACCCTCTCTCCGGACAATCAGCCCCAGCATTTT
V: TRBV20-1; J: TRBJ2-5; size: many; D: .; CDR3: CSARDTREETQYF; DNA: TGCAGTGCTAGAGATACTAGGGAAGAGACCCAGTACTTC
V: TRBV28; J: TRBJ2-7; size: few; D: TRBD2; CDR3: CASRAFPGTTYEQYF; DNA: TGTGCCAGCAGGGCCTTCCCCGGGACTACCTACGAGCAGTACTTC
V: TRBV7-8; J: TRBJ2-1; size: many; D: .; CDR3: CASSLVEGPYNEQFF; DNA: TGTGCCAGCAGCTTAGTCGAGGGCCCCTACAATGAGCAGTTCTTC
V: TRBV2; J: TRBJ1-1; size: .; D: TRBD1; CDR3: CASSGDRGSAGGEAFF; DNA: TGTGCCAGCAGTGGAGACAGGGGGTCTGCCGGAGGGGAAGCTTTCTTT
V: TRBV6-1; J: TRBJ2-7; size: .; D: .; CDR3: CASNLGKFSYEQYF; DNA: TGTGCCAGCAATTTGGGCAAATTCTCCTACGAGCAGTACTTC
V: TRBV20-1; J: TRBJ1-1; size: many; D: .; CDR3: CSARDVAGYTEAFF; DNA: TGCAGTGCTAGAGATGTGGCGGGGTACACTGAAGCTTTCTTT
V: TRBV28; J: TRBJ2-4; size: many; D: .; CDR3: CASGLPALKNIQYF; DNA: TGTGCCAGCGGTCTTCCGGCTCTCAAAAACATTCAGTACTTC
V: TRBV9; J: TRBJ2-1; size: few; D: TRBD2; CDR3: CASSVEELAGGPYNEQFF; DNA: TGTGCCAGCAGCGTAGAGGAATTAGCGGGAGGTCCTTACAATGAGCAGTTCTTC
V: TRBV6-5; J: TRBJ2-3; size: many; D: .; CDR3: CASSYSWRVLTDTQYF; DNA: TGTGCCAGCAGTTACTCATGGCGGGTGCTCACAGATACGCAGTATTTT
V: TRBV12-3/TRBV12-4; J: TRBJ2-7; size: many; D: .; CDR3: CASRGDNYEQYF; DNA: TGTGCCAGCAGAGGGGACAACTACGAGCAGTACTTC
V: TRBV28; J: TRBJ2-1; size: .; D: TRBD2; CDR3: CASRQAGDSYNEQFF; DNA: TGTGCCAGCAGGCAAGCGGGAGACTCCTACAATGAGCAGTTCTTC
V: TRBV2; J: TRBJ1-2; size: .; D: .; CDR3: CANSEKGTRPTPNYGYTF; DNA: TGTGCCAACAGTGAGAAAGGGACACGCCCGACGCCTAACTATGGCTACACCTTC
V: TRBV3-1; J: TRBJ1-6; size: many; D: .; CDR3: CASTSRGLQSNSPLHF; DNA: TGTGCCAGCACCTCACGGGGTCTGCAATCGAATTCACCCCTCCACTTT
V: TRBV7-2; J: TRBJ2-7; size: many; D: .; CDR3: CASSLRQSSYEQYF; DNA: TGTGCCAGCAGCTTAAGGCAGAGCTCCTACGAGCAGTACTTC
V: TRBV12-3/TRBV12-4; J: TRBJ1-5; size: many; D: .; CDR3: CASSLYQTGRNQPQHF; DNA: TGTGCCAGCAGCCTTTACCAGACAGGCCGGAATCAGCCCCAGCATTTT
V: TRBV14; J: TRBJ2-2; size: few; D: .; CDR3: CASSQSRARLGTGELFF; DNA: TGTGCCAGCAGCCAAAGCCGGGCCCGGTTGGGGACCGGGGAGCTGTTTTTT
V: TRBV28; J: TRBJ2-5; size: .; D: TRBD2; CDR3: CASSFPVYGAGETQYF; DNA: TGTGCCAGCAGCTTTCCCGTGTATGGAGCGGGGGAGACCCAGTACTTC
V: TRBV29-1; J: TRBJ2-3; size: few; D: .; CDR3: CSVEQYTDTQYF; DNA: TGCAGCGTTGAACAATATACAGATACGCAGTATTTT
V: TRBV28; J: TRBJ1-2; size: .; D: .; CDR3: CASRPGRLYGYTF; DNA: TGTGCCAGCAGACCGGGGCGGCTCTATGGCTACACCTTC
V: TRBV7-9; J: TRBJ1-4; size: few; D: .; CDR3: CASSGVKATNEKLFF; DNA: TGTGCCAGCAGCGGTGTGAAAGCAACTAATGAAAAACTGTTTTTT
V: TRBV20-1; J: TRBJ1-1; size: many; D: TRBD1; CDR3: CSALTGTHTEAFF; DNA: TGCAGTGCCCTGACAGGGACGCACACTGAAGCTTTCTTT
V: TRBV11-3; J: TRBJ2-3; size: .; D: .; CDR3: CASSPRIADTQYF; DNA: TGTGCCAGCAGCCCCCGGATCGCAGATACGCAGTATTTT